What follows is one TCR beta chain and its context. Antigen unknown. The sample comes from a study of PD-1 blockade in classical Hodgkin lymphoma. Across the study: The patients were dosed with nivolumab 3 mg/kg, infused intravenously every 2 weeks. Study conclusions and caveats: Patients who began taking nivolumab under 1 year after ASCT were left out. When set against healthy donors, newly diagnosed patients were reported to show lower baseline TCR diversity.

Germline V gene data show CDR1 as SGHVS and CDR2 as FNYEAQ. This CDR3 is built from 13 residues. V was clipped by 0 bases and J by 6 bases, with 6 bases between them. Each patient relapsed following autologous stem cell transplantation, and prior brentuximab vedotin exposure differed. CD4+ T cells were purified from thawed PBMCs by magnetic negative selection. Under best response, outcomes were complete response, partial response or progressive disease. Libraries were prepared by immunoSEQ multiplex PCR; TCRdb keeps only in-frame clonotypes and omits some of them. Of 15,000 to 20,000 clones listed, 70% to 90% were seen once; the top ten hold 1%.

Sequenced material: CD4+ T cells from blood, taken at baseline. The V and J genes are TRBV7-6 and TRBJ1-5; D not resolved. The receptor was isolated from a human donor with classical Hodgkin lymphoma. CDR3: CASSLARGQPQHF. The CDR3 nucleotides read TGTGCCAGCAGCTTAGCTCGGGGTCAGCCCCAGCATTTT.